Listed here are 20 T cell receptor beta chains from one sample, sequenced in a study of cytomegalovirus exposure and HLA in healthy donors. The table came from immunoSEQ multiplex PCR; TCRdb's copy has only in-frame clones and leaves some out. The sample has tens of thousands of clones, 90% seen once. Sequenced sample: PBMCs. These receptors were obtained from a man aged 18 to 29 in good health and CMV-seronegative.

The gene calls are TRBV28 and TRBJ2-7; 9 bases map to TRBD2. The CDR3 spans 16 residues. Germline V CDR1 and CDR2: MDHEN, SYDVKM. J lost 0 bases, V lost 3 bases, and 6 bases had no gene match. CDR3 sequence reads: CASSLSTSGFSYEQYF. Written as DNA, the CDR3 is TGTGCCAGCAGTTTGTCAACTAGCGGGTTCTCCTACGAGCAGTACTTC.

This clone was detected once. The chain combines TRBV5-1 with TRBJ1-1; the D is unclear. CDR3 length equals 14 residues. Trimming stripped 0 bases from V and 5 bases from J, with 11 bases between. Germline V CDR1 and CDR2: SGHRS, YFSETQ. The CDR3 coding sequence is TGCGCCAGCAGCTTGGGGACTACTGGGACTGAAGCTTTCTTT. This codes for CASSLGTTGTEAFF.

The CDR3 DNA reads TGTGCCAGCAGGGCCAGGCGTGAAAAACTGTTTTTT. Encoded protein: CASRARREKLFF. The V gene is TRBV2, the J gene TRBJ1-4, with D hard to call. This CDR3 has 12 amino acids. The germline V gene encodes CDR1 SNHLY and CDR2 FYNNEI. V was clipped by 6 bases and J by 7 bases, with 9 bases between them.

The chain has TRBV13 and TRBJ1-5; the D is unclear. The CDR3 totals 13 residues. V was cut by 0 bases and J by 7 bases, with 7 bases left in between. Germline CDR1 reads PRHDT; CDR2 reads FYEKMQ (reference sequence). The CDR3 DNA is TGTGCCAGCAGCTTAGGCCGGAGGCAGCCCCAGCATTTT. It is translated as CASSLGRRQPQHF.

The chain recombines TRBV7-2 with TRBJ2-1; TRBD2 aligns across 8 bases. This CDR3 is built from 14 residues. Germline-derived CDR1 and CDR2 are SGHTA and FQGNSA. The ends lost 5 bases at V and 10 bases at J; junction bases unmatched: 10. The CDR3 sequence is CASSPESGRREQFF. As DNA, the CDR3 is TGTGCCAGCAGCCCAGAAAGCGGGAGACGGGAGCAGTTCTTC.

This chain connects TRBV10-3 to TRBJ2-7, with D maybe TRBD1 (6 bases). The germline CDR1 and CDR2 sequences are ENHRY and SYGVKD. Trimming pared 6 bases from V and 3 bases from J, leaving 15 bases between. The CDR3 is 14 residues long. The CDR3 loop is CAIRDRDTNYEQYF. In DNA form, the CDR3 reads TGTGCCATCAGAGACCGGGACACCAACTACGAGCAGTACTTC.

The chain combines TRBV7-6 with TRBJ2-3; TRBD2 might be the D (6 bases). This CDR3 comprises 15 residues. Germline V gene sequence: CDR1 SGHVS, CDR2 FNYEAQ. Trimming took off 1 base at V and 3 bases at J, with 11 bases between the two ends. The CDR3 DNA is TGTGCCAGCAGCTTAGGCGGGGCAGGGACAGATACGCAGTATTTT. Protein product: CASSLGGAGTDTQYF. The full variable domain, rest sourced from reference TRBV7-6 and TRBJ2-3, is GAGVSQSPRYKVTKRGQDVALRCDPISGHVSLYWYRQALGQGPEFLTYFNYEAQQDKSGLPNDRFSAERPEGSISTLTIQRTEQRDSAMYRCASSLGGAGTDTQYFGPGTRLTVL.

The V call is TRBV10-2, the J call TRBJ2-3; 8 bases map to TRBD1. Germline assignment: CDR1 WSHSY and CDR2 SAAADI. V was clipped by 3 bases and J by 5 bases; unmatched bases: 19. The CDR3 sequence is 19 residues long. The CDR3 spells CASSEPKGTGAQPVDTQYF. The CDR3 region has the DNA TGCGCCAGCAGTGAACCGAAGGGGACAGGCGCCCAGCCGGTAGATACGCAGTATTTT.

The chain is built from TRBV4-1 and TRBJ1-2; perhaps TRBD1 as D (5 bases). The CDR3 has 15 residues. The V and J ends lost 1 base and 4 bases respectively, with 13 bases between them. Germline CDR1 and CDR2: MGHRA and YSYEKL. CDR3 DNA: TGCGCCAGCAGCCAAGCCCGGGGGGAAGTCTATGGCTACACCTTC. Translation gives CASSQARGEVYGYTF.

The rearrangement joins TRBV11-3 to TRBJ2-3; D call uncertain. Looked up from germline, CDR1 is SGHNT and CDR2 is YENEEA. V shed 1 base and J shed 0 bases, with 5 bases lying between them. CDR3 length: 14 amino acids. The CDR3: CASSLGQSTDTQYF. Here the CDR3 DNA reads TGTGCCAGCAGCTTAGGTCAGAGCACAGATACGCAGTATTTT.

The count of this clone is one. This chain uses TRBV4-1 with TRBJ1-4; D is uncertain. Between the trimmed V and J ends, which lost 4 bases and 3 bases, there was a span of 12 bases. Germline values: CDR1 MGHRA, CDR2 YSYEKL. The CDR3 is 15 amino acids. DNA of the CDR3: TGCGCCAGCAGCCTAGTCGGGGTGGCTAATGAAAAACTGTTTTTT. Amino acid sequence: CASSLVGVANEKLFF.

This rearrangement joins TRBV5-4 to TRBJ2-1; the match to TRBD2 covers 8 bases. From germline, CDR1 is SGHNT and CDR2 YYREEE (reference sequence). The CDR3 sequence is 15 residues long. V was pared by 4 bases and J by 1 base, with 4 bases of the junction left unmatched. The CDR3 DNA reads TGTGCCAGCAGCCGAACTAGCGGATCCTACAATGAGCAGTTCTTC. Protein: CASSRTSGSYNEQFF.

The chain combines TRBV25-1 with TRBJ1-4; 7 bases line up with TRBD1. Germline V gene sequence: CDR1 MGHDK, CDR2 SYGVNS. The CDR3 totals 15 residues. V trimming: 3 bases; J trimming: 5 bases; junction bases outside the gene matches: 6. The DNA for the CDR3 is TGTGCCAGCAGTGATTGGACAGGCCAAAATGAAAAACTGTTTTTT. Protein sequence: CASSDWTGQNEKLFF. Full variable domain (outside the CDR3, taken from reference TRBV25-1 and TRBJ1-4): EADIYQTPRYLVIGTGKKITLECSQTMGHDKMYWYQQDPGMELHLIHYSYGVNSTEKGDLSSESTVSRIRTEHFPLTLESARPSHTSQYLCASSDWTGQNEKLFFGSGTQLSVL.

This rearrangement joins TRBV4-1 to TRBJ2-3, with TRBD2 as a possible D gene (5 bases). The CDR3 has 16 amino acids. Germline CDR1 MGHRA, CDR2 YSYEKL. V was cut by 0 bases and J by 0 bases, with 10 bases left in between. The CDR3 nucleotides are TGCGCCAGCAGCCAAGATCTGGGCGGGAGCACAGATACGCAGTATTTT. It yields the protein CASSQDLGGSTDTQYF.

This clone was recorded a few times. This rearrangement joins TRBV7-8 to TRBJ2-7, with TRBD2 matching 7 bases. In germline, CDR1 is SGHVS, CDR2 FQNEAQ. Trimming removed 4 bases from V and 4 bases from J; junction bases left unmatched: 19. CDR3 length equals 18 residues. The CDR3 reads CASSSTLELLARRYEQYF. The CDR3 coding sequence is TGTGCCAGCAGCTCTACCCTCGAACTACTAGCGCGAAGATACGAGCAGTACTTC.

This clone has more than one count but fewer than ten. V usage is TRBV5-1 and J usage is TRBJ2-3; 7 bases align to TRBD2. The germline gives CDR1 SGHRS, CDR2 YFSETQ. Losses at the gene ends were 6 bases for V and 4 bases for J; bases not matched to a gene: 8. The CDR3 covers 14 residues. Written as DNA, the CDR3 is TGCGCCAGCAAAAGCGGGAAAGCGTCAGATACGCAGTATTTT. Translation: CASKSGKASDTQYF.

V usage is TRBV30 and J usage is TRBJ2-1; tentatively, D is TRBD1 (5 bases). V shed 4 bases and J shed 5 bases, with 12 bases lying between them. CDR3 length: 13 amino acids. Germline V CDR1 and CDR2: GTSNPN, SVGIG (reference sequence). Here the CDR3 reads CAWTEDKDNEQFF. CDR3 in DNA: TGTGCCTGGACCGAGGACAAAGACAATGAGCAGTTCTTC. The entire variable domain, with the rest obtained from reference TRBV30 and TRBJ2-1, is as follows: SQTIHQWPATLVQPVGSPLSLECTVEGTSNPNLYWYRQAAGRGLQLLFYSVGIGQISSEVPQNLSASRPQDRQFILSSKKLLLSDSGFYLCAWTEDKDNEQFFGPGTRLTVL.

The V and J genes are TRBV6-6 and TRBJ2-7; 12 nucleotides align to TRBD2. Germline V lookup: CDR1 MNHNY, CDR2 SVGAGI (reference sequence). The junction had 5 bases not matched to a gene; V was cut back by 5 bases and J by 3 bases. CDR3 length: 15 amino acids. The CDR3 here is CASSPRLAGVYEQYF. CDR3 in DNA: TGTGCCAGCAGTCCCCGACTAGCGGGAGTCTACGAGCAGTACTTC.

The genes are TRBV27 and TRBJ1-2; D is unresolved. The CDR3 has 13 residues. Germline values: CDR1 MNHEY, CDR2 SMNVEV (reference sequence). V dropped 3 bases and J dropped 5 bases, with 10 bases sitting between them. CDR3 DNA: TGTGCCAGCAGTTTCAACGGGGAGTATGGCTACACCTTC. It translates to CASSFNGEYGYTF.

This rearrangement joins TRBV5-4 to TRBJ2-7, with a tentative D call TRBD1 (6 bases). CDR3 length: 14 amino acids. With 4 bases removed from V and 0 bases from J, the gap between germline ends came to 11 bases. Per the germline V gene, CDR1 is SGHNT and CDR2 is YYREEE (reference sequence). The CDR3 DNA reads as TGTGCCAGCAGCAGCACAGGGACCTCCTACGAGCAGTACTTC. The encoded protein is CASSSTGTSYEQYF.